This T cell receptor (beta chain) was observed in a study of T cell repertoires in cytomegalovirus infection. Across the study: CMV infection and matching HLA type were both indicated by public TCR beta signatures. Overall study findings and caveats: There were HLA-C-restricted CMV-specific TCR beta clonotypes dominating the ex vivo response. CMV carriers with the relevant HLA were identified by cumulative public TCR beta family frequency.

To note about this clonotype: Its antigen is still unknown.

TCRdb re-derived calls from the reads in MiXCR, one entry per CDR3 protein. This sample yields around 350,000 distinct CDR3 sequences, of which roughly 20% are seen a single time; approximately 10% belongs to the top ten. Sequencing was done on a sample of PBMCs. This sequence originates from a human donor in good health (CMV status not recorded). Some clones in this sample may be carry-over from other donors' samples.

The DNA of the CDR3 is TGTGCCAGCAGCTCGATGAACAATGAGCAGTTCTTC. Translated: CASSSMNNEQFF. The V call is TRBV7-2, the J call TRBJ2-1; no clear D gene. Germline V gives CDR1 SGHTA, CDR2 FQGNSA. V lost 4 bases and J lost 5, with 6 bases in between. The CDR3 is 12 amino acids.